These T cell receptor beta chains were read from a single sample in a study of OX40 agonist ivuxolimab in advanced cancers. Here immunoSEQ multiplex PCR was the method, and the copy in TCRdb shows in-frame clones only, minus some. This sample has over 85,000 clones, with roughly 90% found just once. Sequencing was performed on CD4+ or CD8+ T cells sorted from blood, taken in a trial of the OX40 agonist ivuxolimab. These receptors were taken from an adult with an advanced solid tumor such as melanoma, head and neck, liver or kidney cancer. Each CDR3 is given with its conserved first and last residue. Fields, in order: CDR3 protein, CDR3 DNA, D gene, V gene, J gene, clone size. A D gene is named only where the DNA matches it firmly. For some rows the clone size is stated as once, few or many, or as a class when expanded; others skip it.

CDR3: CASSPPGQGGNNYGYTF; DNA: TGTGCCAGCTCACCGCCGGGACAGGGAGGAAATAACTATGGCTACACCTTC; D: TRBD1; V: TRBV18; J: TRBJ1-2; size: NA
CDR3: CASRPDGGYGYTF; DNA: TGTGCCAGCAGGCCGGACGGAGGCTATGGCTACACCTTC; D: NA; V: TRBV6-6; J: TRBJ1-2; size: NA
CDR3: CASSRDRELFF; DNA: TGTGCCAGCAGTCGAGACCGCGAACTGTTTTTT; D: NA; V: TRBV2; J: TRBJ1-4; size: NA
CDR3: CASSLPGSTGNEQFF; DNA: TGTGCCAGCAGCTTGCCCGGGAGCACTGGCAATGAGCAGTTCTTC; D: NA; V: TRBV5-6; J: TRBJ2-1; size: NA
CDR3: CASHGSLLRELFF; DNA: TGTGCCAGCCACGGCAGCCTCCTACGGGAGCTGTTTTTT; D: NA; V: TRBV19; J: TRBJ2-2; size: few
CDR3: CAWSLTSGYYNEQFF; DNA: TGTGCCTGGAGCCTGACTAGCGGGTATTACAATGAGCAGTTCTTC; D: TRBD2; V: TRBV30; J: TRBJ2-1; size: NA
CDR3: CASSLAAGTEAFF; DNA: TGTGCCAGCAGCTTAGCGGCAGGGACTGAAGCTTTCTTT; D: NA; V: TRBV7-2; J: TRBJ1-1; size: NA
CDR3: CASSYSGLANEKLFF; DNA: TGTGCCAGCAGTTACTCAGGTTTAGCTAATGAAAAACTGTTTTTT; D: NA; V: TRBV6-5; J: TRBJ1-4; size: once
CDR3: CASSASGGNTIYF; DNA: TGTGCCAGCAGCGCCTCCGGGGGAAACACCATATATTTT; D: NA; V: TRBV9; J: TRBJ1-3; size: once
CDR3: CASSQDTGELFF; DNA: TGCGCCAGCAGCCAGGACACCGGGGAGCTGTTTTTT; D: NA; V: TRBV4-1; J: TRBJ2-2; size: NA
CDR3: CASSLIPGNTIYF; DNA: TGTGCCAGCAGCTTAATACCTGGAAACACCATATATTTT; D: NA; V: TRBV7-2; J: TRBJ1-3; size: NA
CDR3: CASSSIAGGGEQFF; DNA: TGTGCCAGCAGCTCAATCGCAGGGGGGGGTGAGCAGTTCTTC; D: NA; V: TRBV11-3; J: TRBJ2-1; size: NA
CDR3: CASIDYRGGADYGYTF; DNA: TGTGCCAGCATAGACTATAGAGGGGGGGCCGACTATGGCTACACCTTC; D: NA; V: TRBV9; J: TRBJ1-2; size: NA
CDR3: CASSLVTGELFF; DNA: TGTGCCAGCAGCTTAGTCACCGGGGAGCTGTTTTTT; D: NA; V: TRBV7-6; J: TRBJ2-2; size: NA
CDR3: CASRRAAEGEKLFF; DNA: TGCGCCAGCAGACGGGCTGCCGAGGGAGAAAAACTGTTTTTT; D: NA; V: TRBV5-1; J: TRBJ1-4; size: NA
CDR3: CASSLTRDPVNTIYF; DNA: TGTGCCAGCAGCCTCACACGGGACCCCGTTAACACCATATATTTT; D: NA; V: TRBV11-3; J: TRBJ1-3; size: NA
CDR3: CASSYSGGPGKNIQYF; DNA: TGTGCCAGCAGTTACTCCGGGGGTCCTGGAAAAAACATTCAGTACTTC; D: NA; V: TRBV6-6; J: TRBJ2-4; size: NA
CDR3: CASSFWTGGLYEQYF; DNA: TGTGCCAGCAGCTTCTGGACAGGGGGCCTGTACGAGCAGTACTTC; D: TRBD1; V: TRBV5-6; J: TRBJ2-7; size: NA
CDR3: CASSFNLAGIQETQYF; DNA: TGTGCCAGCAGCTTCAATCTGGCAGGGATACAAGAGACCCAGTACTTC; D: NA; V: TRBV5-4; J: TRBJ2-5; size: NA
CDR3: CAWTTSGGWYEQFF; DNA: TGTGCCTGGACGACTAGCGGGGGCTGGTATGAGCAGTTCTTC; D: TRBD2; V: TRBV30; J: TRBJ2-1; size: NA
CDR3: CASSFARDRDEKLFF; DNA: TGTGCCAGCAGCTTTGCCCGGGACAGGGATGAAAAACTGTTTTTT; D: TRBD1; V: TRBV7-9; J: TRBJ1-4; size: NA
CDR3: CASSQSRVIDTQYF; DNA: TGTGCCAGCAGCCAGAGTAGGGTCATTGATACGCAGTATTTT; D: NA; V: TRBV14; J: TRBJ2-3; size: NA
CDR3: CASFSRTANTGELFF; DNA: TGTGCCAGTTTCTCAAGGACAGCGAACACCGGGGAGCTGTTTTTT; D: NA; V: TRBV5-4; J: TRBJ2-2; size: NA
CDR3: CAISPGQNANTIYF; DNA: TGTGCCATCAGCCCAGGACAGAATGCAAACACCATATATTTT; D: NA; V: TRBV10-3; J: TRBJ1-3; size: NA
CDR3: CSLRQGGGYTF; DNA: TGCAGCTTAAGACAGGGCGGTGGCTACACCTTC; D: TRBD1; V: TRBV29-1; J: TRBJ1-2; size: once
CDR3: CASSLRGITTYNEQFF; DNA: TGTGCCAGCAGCCTCCGCGGGATCACCACCTACAATGAGCAGTTCTTC; D: NA; V: TRBV13; J: TRBJ2-1; size: NA
CDR3: CAWSSQGRVGETQYF; DNA: TGTGCCTGGAGTTCCCAGGGGAGGGTCGGGGAGACCCAGTACTTC; D: NA; V: TRBV30; J: TRBJ2-5; size: NA
CDR3: CASSFRDRGVYEQYF; DNA: TGTGCCAGCAGCTTCCGGGACAGGGGGGTCTACGAGCAGTACTTC; D: TRBD1; V: TRBV9; J: TRBJ2-7; size: NA
CDR3: CAISGSSGEGQPQHF; DNA: TGTGCCATCAGTGGGTCATCAGGGGAGGGCCAGCCCCAGCATTTT; D: NA; V: TRBV10-3; J: TRBJ1-5; size: NA
CDR3: CASSLVGTGSYNEQFF; DNA: TGTGCCAGCAGCTTAGTTGGGACAGGGAGCTACAATGAGCAGTTCTTC; D: TRBD1; V: TRBV7-2; J: TRBJ2-1; size: NA
CDR3: CASSKSTGQGPQHF; DNA: TGTGCCAGCAGTAAATCGACCGGCCAGGGGCCCCAGCATTTT; D: NA; V: TRBV25-1; J: TRBJ1-5; size: NA
CDR3: CASSLRSSTDTQYF; DNA: TGTGCCAGCAGCTTAAGAAGTTCCACAGATACGCAGTATTTT; D: NA; V: TRBV7-3; J: TRBJ2-3; size: NA
CDR3: CASSLRLAGEQYF; DNA: TGTGCCAGCAGCTTACGACTAGCGGGCGAGCAGTACTTC; D: TRBD2; V: TRBV6-1; J: TRBJ2-7; size: NA
CDR3: CASSQGLSGANVLTF; DNA: TGTGCCAGCAGCCAAGGACTCTCTGGGGCCAACGTCCTGACTTTC; D: NA; V: TRBV4-2; J: TRBJ2-6; size: NA
CDR3: CASRQGNTQYF; DNA: TGTGCCAGCAGGCAGGGGAATACGCAGTATTTT; D: NA; V: TRBV5-6; J: TRBJ2-3; size: NA
CDR3: CSVEWGNYGYTF; DNA: TGCAGCGTTGAATGGGGGAACTATGGCTACACCTTC; D: NA; V: TRBV29-1; J: TRBJ1-2; size: NA
CDR3: CASRRRYGYTF; DNA: TGTGCCAGCAGAAGACGGTATGGCTACACCTTC; D: NA; V: TRBV6-1; J: TRBJ1-2; size: few
CDR3: CASHTVGTGREQYF; DNA: TGTGCCAGCCACACCGTAGGGACAGGGCGCGAGCAGTACTTC; D: TRBD1; V: TRBV6-5; J: TRBJ2-7; size: once
CDR3: CASRPGTGRYNEQFF; DNA: TGTGCCAGCAGGCCCGGGACAGGGCGGTACAATGAGCAGTTCTTC; D: TRBD1; V: TRBV6-1; J: TRBJ2-1; size: NA
CDR3: CASSLGLGLGTEAFF; DNA: TGTGCCAGCAGCTTAGGTCTGGGTCTGGGGACTGAAGCTTTCTTT; D: NA; V: TRBV7-9; J: TRBJ1-1; size: once
CDR3: CASSLRDYQNTGELFF; DNA: TGTGCCAGCAGCTTGAGGGACTACCAGAACACCGGGGAGCTGTTTTTT; D: TRBD2; V: TRBV5-7; J: TRBJ2-2; size: NA
CDR3: CASSEDRANQPQHF; DNA: TGTGCCAGCAGCGAGGACAGGGCAAATCAGCCCCAGCATTTT; D: TRBD1; V: TRBV7-2; J: TRBJ1-5; size: once
CDR3: CASRLAGGSADTQYF; DNA: TGCGCCAGCAGGCTAGCGGGGGGGTCCGCAGATACGCAGTATTTT; D: TRBD2; V: TRBV5-1; J: TRBJ2-3; size: NA
CDR3: CASRNNRGGTDTQYF; DNA: TGTGCCAGCAGAAACAATCGGGGGGGGACAGATACGCAGTATTTT; D: TRBD2; V: TRBV6-5; J: TRBJ2-3; size: NA
CDR3: CASSSGQLQETQYF; DNA: TGTGCCAGCAGCTCGGGACAGCTGCAAGAGACCCAGTACTTC; D: TRBD1; V: TRBV5-4; J: TRBJ2-5; size: NA
CDR3: CAWSHSGPANEKLFF; DNA: TGTGCCTGGAGTCATTCAGGGCCGGCTAATGAAAAACTGTTTTTT; D: NA; V: TRBV30; J: TRBJ1-4; size: NA
CDR3: CASSPQTGGNQPQHF; DNA: TGTGCCAGCTCACCCCAGACAGGGGGCAATCAGCCCCAGCATTTT; D: TRBD1; V: TRBV18; J: TRBJ1-5; size: once
CDR3: CASSLGQGEPQHF; DNA: TGTGCCAGCAGCTTAGGGCAGGGAGAGCCCCAGCATTTT; D: NA; V: TRBV7-8; J: TRBJ1-5; size: NA
CDR3: CASSLGGEGARNGYTF; DNA: TGTGCCAGCAGCTTAGGGGGAGAGGGGGCTCGTAATGGCTACACCTTC; D: TRBD1; V: TRBV7-9; J: TRBJ1-2; size: NA
CDR3: CASSHLGQALGELFF; DNA: TGTGCCAGCAGCCATCTTGGACAGGCCCTTGGGGAGCTGTTTTTT; D: TRBD1; V: TRBV14; J: TRBJ2-2; size: NA
CDR3: CASSLGLAVNTGELFF; DNA: TGCGCCAGCAGCTTGGGACTAGCGGTGAACACCGGGGAGCTGTTTTTT; D: TRBD2; V: TRBV5-1; J: TRBJ2-2; size: NA
CDR3: CASSWRLGEQFF; DNA: TGTGCCAGCAGCTGGCGACTGGGTGAGCAGTTCTTC; D: NA; V: TRBV7-9; J: TRBJ2-1; size: NA
CDR3: CASTTSGTYNEQFF; DNA: TGTGCCAGCACGACTAGCGGGACGTACAATGAGCAGTTCTTC; D: TRBD2; V: TRBV5-4; J: TRBJ2-1; size: once
CDR3: CASSRDRAAGTDTQYF; DNA: TGTGCCAGCAGCCGGGACAGGGCCGCGGGCACAGATACGCAGTATTTT; D: TRBD1; V: TRBV7-2; J: TRBJ2-3; size: NA
CDR3: CASSGSGGANEQFF; DNA: TGTGCCAGCAGTGGAAGCGGGGGGGCGAATGAGCAGTTCTTC; D: TRBD2; V: TRBV25-1; J: TRBJ2-1; size: NA